A single sample gave rise to the 29 T cell receptor beta chains below, sequenced in a study of T-cell reconstitution after alpha-beta-depleted transplantation in children. Unique molecular identifiers were used to barcode this TCRbeta library. TCRdb reprocessed the PCR reads with MiXCR, giving one entry per CDR3 protein. The sample has about a million distinct CDR3 sequences; roughly 31% are singletons. The source material was PBMCs, mostly from graft donor cells, sampled 360 days after TCRalphabeta/CD19-depleted stem cell transplant. The origin of the receptors is a boy in the first two years of life who had a stem cell transplant for SCID, so the T cells may come from the graft donor.

The chain has TRBV6-5 and TRBJ1-5, with D hard to call. Germline CDR1 reads MNHEY; CDR2 reads SVGAGI. The CDR3 spans 14 residues. Between the trimmed V and J ends, which lost 2 bases and 7 bases, there was a span of 12 bases. The CDR3 sequence is CASSYHRLGQPQHF. For the CDR3, the DNA is TGTGCCAGCAGTTACCATCGCTTGGGACAGCCCCAGCATTTT.

This clonotype occurred once. The genes are TRBV19 and TRBJ2-1; 12 bases are a match to TRBD2. V lost 4 bases, J lost 6 bases, and 10 bases stayed unmatched. This CDR3 spans 17 amino acids. Germline CDR1 and CDR2: LNHDA and SQIVND (reference sequence). DNA of the CDR3: TGTGCCAGTAGTAAGGGTCGACTAGCGGGGGCCGGCAATGAGCAGTTCTTC. This encodes CASSKGRLAGAGNEQFF.

This clonotype was picked up a small number of times. The chain is built from TRBV6-2 or TRBV6-3 and TRBJ2-1; D may be TRBD1 (6 bases). This CDR3 spans 13 amino acids. Deletions cut 2 bases from V and 12 bases from J, with 14 bases between. Germline V gene sequence: CDR1 MNHEY, CDR2 SVGEGT. The CDR3 sequence is CASSYRNRVSQFF. The CDR3 bases are TGTGCCAGCAGTTACCGCAACAGGGTATCGCAGTTCTTC.

This clonotype was detected ten times or more. Sequence at one end of the junction differs from germline and may be a read error. The chain employs TRBV12-3 or TRBV12-4 and TRBJ2-5; D unclear. The CDR3 is 13 amino acids. CDR3 coding DNA: TGCGCCAGCAGCCCCCGGGTCCAAGAGACCCAGTACTTC. Translating it yields CASSPRVQETQYF.

The chain is built from TRBV29-1 and TRBJ2-2; D gene ambiguous. Germline-derived CDR1 and CDR2 are SQVTM and ANQGSEA. The germline V and J ends were trimmed by 7 bases and 3 bases, with 12 bases remaining between them. The CDR3 is 13 residues long. CDR3: CSARVLDTGELFF. The CDR3 nucleotides are TGCAGCGCCCGGGTCCTGGACACCGGGGAGCTGTTTTTT.

The CDR3 reads CASSLATGGGYTF. In DNA, the CDR3 is TGTGCCAGCAGCTTAGCGACAGGCGGTGGCTACACCTTC. J is TRBJ1-2 and V is TRBV7-8; D is perhaps TRBD1 (6 bases). Trimming cost V 0 bases and J 7 bases, with 9 bases left between them. Germline CDR1 reads SGHVS; CDR2 reads FQNEAQ. This CDR3 has 13 residues.

In this sample, this clonotype turned up a few times. The chain recombines TRBV27 with TRBJ2-3; 12 nucleotides line up with TRBD2. Germline-derived CDR1 and CDR2 are MNHEY and SMNVEV (reference sequence). V lost 7 bases to trimming and J lost 2 bases; unmatched junction nucleotides: 7. The CDR3 runs 16 residues. The CDR3 bases are TGTGCCAGCACCCGGACTAGCGGGGAGTTCACAGATACGCAGTATTTT. This sequence encodes CASTRTSGEFTDTQYF.

The chain has TRBV4-2 and TRBJ2-2; the D gene could be TRBD1 or TRBD2 (6 bases each). Trimming cost V 1 base and J 4 bases, with 19 bases left between them. The CDR3 length is 18 residues. CDR1 is LGHNA, CDR2 YNFKEQ, per germline. CDR3 residues: CASSQVGGGGLITGELFF. CDR3 in DNA: TGTGCCAGCAGCCAAGTGGGCGGAGGGGGACTTATCACCGGGGAGCTGTTTTTT.

V is TRBV7-2 and J is TRBJ2-2; 7 bases are shared with TRBD1. CDR3 length: 15 residues. Germline CDR1 and CDR2: SGHTA and FQGNSA. V trimming: 3 bases; J trimming: 2 bases; junction bases outside the gene matches: 3. The CDR3 here is CASSFGDRNTGELFF. CDR3 nucleotide sequence: TGTGCCAGCAGCTTTGGGGACAGAAACACCGGGGAGCTGTTTTTT. Based on the CDR3 plus reference TRBV7-2 and TRBJ2-2, the full variable domain is GAGVSQSPSNKVTEKGKDVELRCDPISGHTALYWYRQSLGQGLEFLIYFQGNSAPDKSGLPSDRFSAERTGGSVSTLTIQRTQQEDSAVYLCASSFGDRNTGELFFGEGSRLTVL.

V gene TRBV15 combines with J gene TRBJ2-3; 8 bases fit TRBD2. The CDR3 runs 17 residues. Germline trimming cut 0 bases from V and 0 bases from J; bases unmatched to any gene: 5. Germline loops: CDR1 LNHNV, CDR2 YYDKDF (reference sequence). The DNA of the CDR3 is TGTGCCACCAGCAGAGATGGGCTAGCGGGTAGCACAGATACGCAGTATTTT. It encodes CATSRDGLAGSTDTQYF.

The chain has TRBV12-3 or TRBV12-4 and TRBJ2-7; D not certain. The CDR3 has 15 residues. V lost 3 bases, J lost 0 bases, and 12 bases lay in between. CDR3 DNA sequence: TGTGCCAGCAGTTTGCAGGCGACCAGCTCCTACGAGCAGTACTTC. It specifies CASSLQATSSYEQYF.

The J gene is TRBJ2-3, the V gene TRBV11-2; no definite D call. Germline V gives CDR1 SGHAT, CDR2 FQNNGV. V dropped 10 bases and J dropped 2 bases, with 10 bases sitting between them. This CDR3 is built from 12 residues. CDR3 nucleotide sequence: TGTGCCACCATGCTGGCCACAGATACGCAGTATTTT. As protein: CATMLATDTQYF.

In this sample, this clonotype turned up a few times. The chain couples TRBV5-1 to TRBJ2-7, with TRBD1 matching 8 bases. The germline V gene encodes CDR1 SGHRS and CDR2 YFSETQ. The CDR3 totals 16 residues. V shed 4 bases, J shed 3 bases, and the junction held 12 bases outside the gene matches. CDR3 nucleotides: TGCGCCAGCAGCAGAATCCCCGGGACAGGAATCTACGAGCAGTACTTC. It codes for CASSRIPGTGIYEQYF.

This chain joins TRBV6-5 and TRBJ2-5, with 8 bases aligning to TRBD2. V lost 3 bases and J lost 3; bases outside the gene matches: 12. The CDR3 is 17 residues long. Germline loops: CDR1 MNHEY, CDR2 SVGAGI. CDR3 loop: CASSYSVPGLVKETQYF. The CDR3 nucleotides read TGTGCCAGCAGTTATTCCGTTCCGGGACTAGTTAAAGAGACCCAGTACTTC.

This clonotype was observed many times. The chain combines TRBV29-1 with TRBJ2-1; 11 bases are shared with TRBD1. Germline loops: CDR1 SQVTM, CDR2 ANQGSEA. The J segment lost 4 bases and the V segment lost 6 bases, leaving 5 bases of the junction unmatched. This CDR3 has 14 amino acids. The CDR3 is CSVIRDRGYNEQFF. CDR3 nucleotides: TGCAGCGTCATCCGGGACAGGGGGTACAATGAGCAGTTCTTC.

The rearrangement uses TRBV4-1 and TRBJ1-2; 7 positions match TRBD1. In germline, CDR1 is MGHRA, CDR2 YSYEKL. Germline trimming cut 4 bases from V and 4 bases from J; bases unmatched to any gene: 6. This CDR3 has 14 amino acids. The CDR3 DNA sequence: TGCGCCAGCAGCCTCATGGGACAGAGCTATGGCTACACCTTC. This gives the protein CASSLMGQSYGYTF.

V usage is TRBV9 and J usage is TRBJ2-3; tentative D call: TRBD2 (6 bases). V lost 4 bases and J 9 bases, leaving 15 bases between the germline ends. Germline V gene sequence: CDR1 SGDLS, CDR2 YYNGEE. The CDR3 has 13 residues. Here the CDR3 DNA reads TGTGCCAGCAGCATCCGGGACTCCCGCACGCAGTATTTT. Translation gives CASSIRDSRTQYF.

This chain joins TRBV4-1 and TRBJ1-1; no clear D. CDR3 length: 18 residues. V shed 0 bases and J shed 4 bases, with 21 bases lying between them. Germline values: CDR1 MGHRA, CDR2 YSYEKL. The DNA of the CDR3 is TGCGCCAGCAGCCAAGAGATCTGGGTTCGGGTGGGCGGCACTGAAGCTTTCTTT. This sequence encodes CASSQEIWVRVGGTEAFF.

The genes are TRBV10-3 and TRBJ2-7; TRBD2 matches 7 bases. The CDR3 extends over 14 amino acids. J gave up 0 bases and V 5 bases, and 4 bases lay outside the gene matches. The germline CDR1 and CDR2 sequences are ENHRY and SYGVKD. CDR3 sequence reads: CAISRGDFSYEQYF. Written as DNA, the CDR3 is TGTGCCATCAGTCGGGGGGATTTCTCCTACGAGCAGTACTTC.

This clonotype was counted between two and nine times. V gene TRBV3-1 combines with J gene TRBJ1-1; D remains ambiguous. Trimming stripped 1 base from V and 4 bases from J, with 10 bases between. This CDR3 has 14 amino acids. The V gene's germline CDR1 is LGHDT and CDR2 YNNKEL (reference sequence). The CDR3 nucleotides are TGTGCCAGCAGCCAAGGAGGGCGAGTCACTGAAGCTTTCTTT. It codes for CASSQGGRVTEAFF.

This clonotype was detected a few times. The chain links TRBV5-1 to TRBJ1-1; 8 nucleotides line up with TRBD1. The CDR3 length is 17 residues. With 0 bases clipped from V and 3 bases from J, the junction kept 10 bases outside the gene matches. CDR1 SGHRS and CDR2 YFSETQ come from the germline V gene. CDR3 DNA: TGCGCCAGCAGCTTGGGGAGCGGGACAGGAGGTTACACTGAAGCTTTCTTT. Encoded protein: CASSLGSGTGGYTEAFF.

V is TRBV7-8 and J is TRBJ2-7; no clear D gene. V gave up 5 bases and J gave up 3 bases, with 17 bases separating them. Per germline, CDR1 SGHVS and CDR2 FQNEAQ. The CDR3 is 15 amino acids. The CDR3 sequence is CASSLRRTEFYEQYF. CDR3 bases: TGTGCCAGCAGCCTACGTCGGACCGAATTCTACGAGCAGTACTTC.

The chain recombines TRBV11-2 with TRBJ2-2; D ambiguous. V was pared by 2 bases and J by 4 bases, with 17 bases between. The CDR3 totals 17 residues. The V gene's germline CDR1 is SGHAT and CDR2 FQNNGV. CDR3 in amino acids: CASSLTIGGKGTGELFF. The CDR3 nucleotides read TGTGCCAGCAGCTTAACTATAGGTGGAAAGGGCACCGGGGAGCTGTTTTTT.

V usage is TRBV9 and J usage is TRBJ2-5; D unresolved. CDR1 is SGDLS and CDR2 is YYNGEE in the germline V gene. Between the trimmed V and J ends, which lost 0 bases and 4 bases, there was a span of 13 bases. The CDR3 is 15 amino acids. CDR3 loop: CASSVDEGMGETQYF. The CDR3 DNA reads TGTGCCAGCAGCGTAGACGAAGGGATGGGAGAGACCCAGTACTTC.

The chain is built from TRBV9 and TRBJ1-5; D gene uncertain. CDR3 size: 14 residues. Germline CDR1 is SGDLS and CDR2 is YYNGEE. Trimming stripped 2 bases from V and 5 bases from J, with 11 bases between. The CDR3 region is CASSVDPQDQPQHF. CDR3 in DNA: TGTGCCAGCAGCGTCGACCCCCAAGATCAGCCCCAGCATTTT. Based on the CDR3 plus reference TRBV9 and TRBJ1-5, the full variable domain is DSGVTQTPKHLITATGQRVTLRCSPRSGDLSVYWYQQSLDQGLQFLIQYYNGEERAKGNILERFSAQQFPDLHSELNLSSLELGDSALYFCASSVDPQDQPQHFGDGTRLSIL.

The genes are TRBV5-1 and TRBJ1-1; D is ambiguous. The ends were cut back, 3 bases at V and 5 bases at J, with 11 bases in the middle. Germline V lookup: CDR1 SGHRS, CDR2 YFSETQ. The CDR3 is 13 residues long. For the CDR3, the DNA is TGCGCCAGCAGCTGGGGAGAATCAACTGAAGCTTTCTTT. Translating it yields CASSWGESTEAFF.

V is TRBV11-2 and J is TRBJ1-2, with 8 bases lining up with TRBD1. This CDR3 contains 20 residues. Germline CDR1 reads SGHAT; CDR2 reads FQNNGV. The trim removed 6 bases at V and 2 bases at J, leaving 23 bases unmatched. CDR3 coding DNA: TGTGCCAGCAGGGGTTACGAACTACAGGGGGAGGTAGTTGGGAACTATGGCTACACCTTC. It specifies CASRGYELQGEVVGNYGYTF.

The chain recombines TRBV20-1 with TRBJ2-3; tentatively, D is TRBD1 or TRBD2 (5 bases each). The V end lost 4 bases, the J end lost 7 bases, and 21 bases lay between the germline ends. This CDR3 is 15 amino acids long. Germline values: CDR1 DFQATT, CDR2 SNEGSKA (reference sequence). CDR3 nucleotides: TGCAGTGCTACGCTCCGCACAGGACTCCCGTATACGCAGTATTTT. This translates into CSATLRTGLPYTQYF.

This chain uses TRBV4-1 with TRBJ2-5; maybe TRBD1 (5 bases). The CDR3 has 16 amino acids. V was cut by 2 bases and J by 4 bases, with 17 bases left in between. The V gene's germline CDR1 is MGHRA and CDR2 YSYEKL. CDR3 DNA sequence: TGCGCCAGCAGCCAACAAGGGCAGGGCTCGGGAGAGACCCAGTACTTC. Translation: CASSQQGQGSGETQYF.